Shown below are 31 T cell receptor beta chains from a single sample sequenced in a study of blood T cells in healthy people across ages. For the second PCR, which ran for about 6 to 11 cycles, a sample-barcoded 5' primer and a J-beta primer mix were used. TCRdb passed the 5' RACE reads through MiXCR, listing each CDR3 protein once. The sample lists about 680,000 distinct CDR3 sequences; around 48% were seen once. The sample taken for sequencing was blood. The receptors shown here come from a woman aged 55-70 years in good health.

This clonotype was counted a single time. The rearrangement joins TRBV20-1 to TRBJ2-7; maybe TRBD1 (6 bases). The CDR3 contains 14 residues. The ends were cut back, 3 bases at V and 0 bases at J, with 12 bases in the middle. Germline assignment: CDR1 DFQATT and CDR2 SNEGSKA (reference sequence). In DNA form, the CDR3 reads TGCAGTGCTAGGCAGGGGTATAACTCCTACGAGCAGTACTTC. Translated, it gives CSARQGYNSYEQYF.

The genes are TRBV7-3 and TRBJ1-2; 7 bases match TRBD1. This CDR3 region has 15 residues. With 2 bases clipped from V and 5 bases from J, the junction kept 8 bases outside the gene matches. The germline gives CDR1 SGHTA, CDR2 FQGTGA. The DNA of the CDR3 is TGTGCCAGCAGCTTAGGGACAGATGGGGAGTATGGCTACACCTTC. It specifies CASSLGTDGEYGYTF.

This clonotype occurred a few times. The rearrangement uses TRBV5-1 and TRBJ2-7, with D maybe TRBD1 (6 bases). V was trimmed by 0 bases and J by 6 bases, leaving 16 bases between them. The CDR3 sequence is 15 residues long. Germline V gene sequence: CDR1 SGHRS, CDR2 YFSETQ. The CDR3 loop is CASSLAPGERGEQYF. The CDR3 nucleotides read TGCGCCAGCAGCTTGGCTCCAGGGGAGAGGGGCGAGCAGTACTTC.

This rearrangement joins TRBV28 to TRBJ2-3, with TRBD1 as a possible D gene (5 bases). CDR1 MDHEN and CDR2 SYDVKM come from the germline V gene. The V end lost 7 bases, the J end lost 4 bases, and 15 bases lay between the germline ends. The CDR3 contains 14 residues. The CDR3 nucleotides are TGTGCCAGCACCGATGGTAGCAGGGCAGATACGCAGTATTTT. Its translation: CASTDGSRADTQYF.

This rearrangement joins TRBV20-1 to TRBJ2-1; 12 bases match TRBD2. CDR1 DFQATT and CDR2 SNEGSKA come from the germline V gene (reference sequence). The CDR3 loop spans 15 amino acids. Trimming removed 6 bases from V and 6 bases from J; junction bases left unmatched: 9. The CDR3 DNA is TGCAGTGCGAAGACTAGCGGGAGATACTCCAATGAGCAGTTCTTC. This translates into CSAKTSGRYSNEQFF.

This sequence joins TRBV14 and TRBJ2-4, with 11 bases matching TRBD2. The tail of the sequence fits TRBJ2-7 better, so the J call may be wrong. This CDR3 has 16 residues. The germline V gene encodes CDR1 SGHDN and CDR2 FVKESK. This chain's CDR3 is CASSQDRGTSGYEQYF. In DNA form, the CDR3 reads TGTGCCAGCAGCCAAGATCGTGGGACTAGCGGCTACGAGCAGTACTTC.

The chain links TRBV7-2 to TRBJ2-1, with D perhaps TRBD1 or TRBD2 (5 bases each). With the DNA end fitting TRBJ2-7 better, the J assignment may be wrong. The CDR3 consists of 15 residues. Germline CDR1 reads SGHTA; CDR2 reads FQGNSA. The CDR3 coding sequence is TGTGCCAGCAGCGCAGTTCCCGGGGCCTACAATGAGCAGTACTTC. This codes for CASSAVPGAYNEQYF.

This clonotype was recorded at least ten times. CDR3 in amino acids: CASSLKVASAGTQYF. In DNA form, the CDR3 reads TGTGCCAGCAGCTTAAAGGTGGCTAGCGCCGGGACCCAGTACTTC. The chain has TRBV7-2 and TRBJ2-5, with a weak D call TRBD2 (6 bases). Germline CDR1 reads SGHTA; CDR2 reads FQGNSA. This CDR3 has 15 amino acids. V was clipped by 2 bases and J by 7 bases, with 17 bases between them.

The chain couples TRBV6-2 or TRBV6-3 to TRBJ2-7, with D perhaps TRBD2 (5 bases). Germline V gene sequence: CDR1 MNHEY, CDR2 SVGEGT. The CDR3 extends over 15 amino acids. Trimming removed 0 bases from V and 3 bases from J, with 12 bases in between. Here the CDR3 reads CASSYSTRGGYEQYF. In nucleotides, the CDR3 is TGTGCCAGCAGTTACTCCACTAGAGGCGGCTACGAGCAGTACTTC.

The chain couples TRBV3-1 to TRBJ2-1; 13 bases line up with TRBD2. In germline, CDR1 is LGHDT, CDR2 YNNKEL (reference sequence). The length of the CDR3 is 17 residues. V lost 2 bases, J lost 3 bases, and 4 bases stayed unmatched. CDR3 loop: CASSQRTSGSIYNEQFF. In DNA, the CDR3 is TGTGCCAGCAGCCAAAGGACTAGCGGGAGTATCTACAATGAGCAGTTCTTC.

The rearrangement links TRBV28 to TRBJ2-3; TRBD2 matches 7 bases. Looked up from germline, CDR1 is MDHEN and CDR2 is SYDVKM. Trimming removed 6 bases from V and 3 bases from J; junction bases left unmatched: 12. This CDR3 is built from 16 residues. Written as DNA, the CDR3 is TGTGCCAGCAGCCCTCCACCCTTACTAGCGACAGATACGCAGTATTTT. Protein product: CASSPPPLLATDTQYF.

The V call is TRBV21-1, the J call TRBJ1-1; the table's D call, TRBD1, has no DNA check behind it. TRBV21-1 is labeled a pseudogene. CDR3 length equals 15 residues. The CDR3 DNA is TGTGCCAGCAGTGGAACAGGGGACATGAACACTGAAGCTTTCTTT. As protein: CASSGTGDMNTEAFF.

This clonotype has a handful of counts. The V and J genes are TRBV27 and TRBJ2-3, with unresolved D. Per germline, CDR1 MNHEY and CDR2 SMNVEV (reference sequence). Trimming left V 6 bases short and J 0 bases short, with 7 bases between. This CDR3 has 13 residues. CDR3 sequence: CASSTYSTDTQYF. Here the CDR3 DNA reads TGTGCCAGCAGCACCTATAGCACAGATACGCAGTATTTT.

This clonotype was counted a few times. Written as DNA, the CDR3 is TGTGCCAGCAGTTACTCCTCAGCGGGCGAGCAGTACTTC. It yields the protein CASSYSSAGEQYF. This chain uses TRBV6-2 or TRBV6-3 with TRBJ2-4, with a weak D call TRBD2 (6 bases). The J call may be mistaken, given a closer DNA end match to TRBJ2-7. CDR1 is MNHEY, CDR2 SVGEGT, per germline. This CDR3 contains 13 residues.

In its sample, this clonotype was seen once. The chain employs TRBV3-1 and TRBJ1-5, with 9 positions matching TRBD1. CDR3 size: 20 residues. Germline CDR1 and CDR2: LGHDT and YNNKEL (reference sequence). J lost 2 bases, V lost 3 bases, and 17 bases had no gene match. DNA for the CDR3: TGTGCCAGCAGCCATGGGCCCCGGGACAGGGCATTGAGGGGCAATCAGCCCCAGCATTTT. The encoded protein is CASSHGPRDRALRGNQPQHF.

The chain joins TRBV11-2 to TRBJ1-2; 8 nucleotides agree with TRBD1. CDR3 length: 15 residues. The trim removed 0 bases at V and 8 bases at J, leaving 8 bases unmatched. CDR1 is SGHAT and CDR2 is FQNNGV in the germline V gene. CDR3 coding DNA: TGTGCCAGCAGCTTAGAGGCGGACAGGGTCTACGGCTACACCTTC. It translates to CASSLEADRVYGYTF.

This chain links TRBV14 with TRBJ1-3; 8 bases line up with TRBD1. This CDR3 contains 16 residues. Trimming took 3 bases from V and 4 from J; bases not matched to a gene: 8. The germline CDR1 and CDR2 sequences are SGHDN and FVKESK. CDR3 sequence: CASSQRQGTRGNTIYF. As DNA, the CDR3 is TGTGCCAGCAGCCAGCGACAGGGGACAAGGGGAAACACCATATATTTT.

The V and J genes are TRBV12-3 or TRBV12-4 and TRBJ2-6; D is unresolved. V was clipped by 2 bases and J by 0 bases, with 8 bases between them. The CDR3 length is 16 residues. The CDR3 nucleotides are TGTGCCAGCAGTTTATCCGATTTCTCTGGGGCCAACGTCCTGACTTTC. This encodes CASSLSDFSGANVLTF.

The CDR3 sequence: CASSYATSGSPQFF. The CDR3 coding sequence is TGTGCCAGCAGTTACGCGACTAGCGGGAGCCCCCAGTTCTTC. The chain joins TRBV6-6 to TRBJ2-1, with TRBD2 matching 12 bases. Germline CDR1 reads MNHNY; CDR2 reads SVGAGI (reference sequence). After removal of 2 bases from V and 13 bases from J, the junction contained 6 bases not matched to a gene. The CDR3 totals 14 residues.

This sequence joins TRBV2 and TRBJ1-5; D perhaps matches TRBD1 (6 bases). The germline V gene encodes CDR1 SNHLY and CDR2 FYNNEI. V was trimmed by 5 bases and J by 4 bases, leaving 12 bases between them. The CDR3 contains 14 residues. Here the CDR3 DNA reads TGTGCCAGCAGTACCGACAGGTGGAATCAGCCCCAGCATTTT. It translates to CASSTDRWNQPQHF.

This clonotype has just one count. The rearrangement links TRBV20-1 to TRBJ1-1, with D perhaps matching TRBD1 (6 bases). Trimming removed 1 base at V and 4 bases at J, with 13 bases between. Per the germline V gene, CDR1 is DFQATT and CDR2 is SNEGSKA (reference sequence). The CDR3 runs 14 residues. Here the CDR3 reads CSARVRGDFTEAFF. DNA of the CDR3: TGCAGTGCTAGAGTGAGGGGGGACTTCACTGAAGCTTTCTTT.

The rearrangement joins TRBV27 to TRBJ2-5, with 7 bases that match TRBD2. This CDR3 has 14 residues. V lost 4 bases and J lost 11; bases outside the gene matches: 13. Germline values: CDR1 MNHEY, CDR2 SMNVEV (reference sequence). CDR3 DNA: TGTGCCAGCAGTTCTTTGCTAGCGGCCTGGGAGCAGTACTTC. Its protein is CASSSLLAAWEQYF.

V gene TRBV5-1 combines with J gene TRBJ2-3; a possible D gene is TRBD2 (5 bases). The CDR3 consists of 15 residues. V was clipped by 5 bases and J by 3 bases, with 16 bases between them. Looked up from germline, CDR1 is SGHRS and CDR2 is YFSETQ. The CDR3 loop reads CASRPNGERTDTQYF. The DNA for the CDR3 is TGCGCCAGCAGGCCGAATGGGGAGAGAACAGATACGCAGTATTTT.

The chain has TRBV27 and TRBJ1-2; no definite D call. Trimming removed 5 bases from V and 6 bases from J, with 16 bases in between. CDR1 and CDR2 (germline): MNHEY, SMNVEV (reference sequence). The CDR3 loop spans 14 amino acids. The DNA for the CDR3 is TGTGCCAGCAGTCCCACAGCGGTCCCCCATGGCTACACCTTC. Protein: CASSPTAVPHGYTF.

With regard to this clonotype: One end of the junction is discordant with germline, which a read error may explain. The V and J genes are TRBV20-1 and TRBJ2-7, with TRBD1 matching 9 bases. This CDR3 contains 23 residues. Germline CDR1 is DFQATT and CDR2 is SNEGSKA (reference sequence). The CDR3 protein is CSARVVDRGEASGLGPPSDEQYF. In DNA form, the CDR3 reads TGCAGTGCTAGAGTTGTAGACAGGGGGGAAGCTAGTGGGCTGGGTCCCCCCTCCGACGAGCAGTACTTC.

This sequence joins TRBV2 and TRBJ2-7, with 11 bases identical to TRBD2. CDR1 SNHLY and CDR2 FYNNEI come from the germline V gene. The CDR3 spans 16 residues. Trimming cost V 4 bases and J 5 bases; bases outside gene matches: 10. The CDR3 region is CASSVSMGLAVHEQYF. In DNA form, the CDR3 reads TGTGCCAGCAGTGTCTCGATGGGACTAGCGGTCCACGAGCAGTACTTC. The full variable domain, its missing parts supplied by reference TRBV2 and TRBJ2-7, is EPEVTQTPSHQVTQMGQEVILRCVPISNHLYFYWYRQILGQKVEFLVSFYNNEISEKSEIFDDQFSVERPDGSNFTLKIRSTKLEDSAMYFCASSVSMGLAVHEQYFGPGTRLTVT.

This clonotype occurred once. The chain is built from TRBV20-1 and TRBJ2-3, with 10 bases lining up with TRBD2. The CDR3 has 18 amino acids. The V gene end was trimmed by 0 bases and the J gene end by 3 bases; junction bases not matched to a gene: 12. Germline V CDR1 and CDR2: DFQATT, SNEGSKA (reference sequence). In DNA form, the CDR3 reads TGCAGTGCTAGAGATCCCAGCGGGAGGGCCCGTGTAACAGATACGCAGTATTTT. It is translated as CSARDPSGRARVTDTQYF.

The chain carries TRBV29-1 and TRBJ2-7; 10 bases are a match to TRBD1. The J call may not be correct, given that the DNA end is closer to TRBJ2-4. The CDR3 sequence is 15 residues long. Germline V gene sequence: CDR1 SQVTM, CDR2 ANQGSEA. The CDR3 loop is CSVGDRGLAKNIQYF. The DNA of the CDR3 is TGCAGCGTTGGGGACAGGGGACTAGCCAAAAACATTCAGTACTTC.

The CDR3 nucleotides read TGTGCCAGCAGTATTGCTGGGACATTGACTAACTATGGCTACACCTTC. Protein product: CASSIAGTLTNYGYTF. The V gene is TRBV25-1, the J gene TRBJ1-2, with a possible D match to TRBD1 (6 bases). CDR1 MGHDK and CDR2 SYGVNS come from the germline V gene. The CDR3 totals 16 residues. Trimming stripped 5 bases from V and 0 bases from J, with 16 bases between.

This clonotype was found a few times. The rearrangement uses TRBV7-2 and TRBJ2-5; D unclear. Germline values: CDR1 SGHTA, CDR2 FQGNSA. Trimming shortened V by 5 bases and J by 11 bases, and 24 bases separated the two germline ends. CDR3 length: 15 amino acids. CDR3 nucleotides: TGTGCCAGCAGCAAAGGCGGAATTCCCGCCTACGAACAGTACTTC. This sequence encodes CASSKGGIPAYEQYF.

This chain uses TRBV4-1 with TRBJ2-7, with D perhaps matching TRBD1 or TRBD2 (5 bases each). Germline CDR1 MGHRA, CDR2 YSYEKL. There are 14 residues in the CDR3. Trimming stripped 5 bases from V and 2 bases from J, with 13 bases between. The CDR3 spells CASSYTRGAYEQYF. The CDR3 bases are TGCGCCAGCAGCTATACGCGAGGGGCCTACGAGCAGTACTTC.